This T cell receptor beta chain stems from a study of human T cells and chemical hapten exposure. Whole-study context: The variation in per-sample TCR yields arose mainly from small differences in pooled library volumes.

Individual cDNA molecules each carried unique molecular identifiers attached by the library. Authors' analysis steps: From approximately 20,000 to 700,000 TCRs were found per sample, with a median of 95,638. TCRdb re-called the RACE reads with MiXCR, one entry per CDR3 protein. For this entry, the V and J calls and clone size follow TCRdb and not the study's own pipeline. The table has about 46,000 distinct CDR3 sequences, about 4.5% seen once; the top ten hold approximately 1.6%. This CDR3 has 13 residues. Trimming removed 5 bases at V and 0 bases at J, with 7 bases between. Per germline, CDR1 SGHVS and CDR2 FQNEAQ. Time point defined: healthy volunteer bleed at 2 weeks. RNA extraction used unfractionated whole blood as the source of total RNA.

Input material: whole blood. This sequence was found in a female donor in good health. Some clones in this sample may be carry-over from other donors' samples. The chain employs TRBV7-8 and TRBJ1-1; the D is unclear. The CDR3 region has the DNA TGTGCCAGCAGCATTCAGATGAACACTGAAGCTTTCTTT. Protein sequence: CASSIQMNTEAFF.